The entry below describes one T cell receptor beta chain. The antigen is undetermined. This record belongs to a study of shared clonotypes between healthy human individuals. Whole-study results and caveats: Clonotype sharing among donors was thought likely to change with sequencing depth.

Unmatched junction bases numbered 15, after V lost 4 bases and J lost 5 bases. The CDR3 consists of 17 residues. Germline values: CDR1 SGHTA, CDR2 FQGNSA. In the authors' methods: In the immunoSEQ data, sequences were junction-only and lacked quality scores, so filtering differed. Only in-frame clones appear in the TCRdb table, and some are missing; sequencing was by immunoSEQ multiplex PCR. The V and J calls and clone size are taken from that table; D and trimming were inferred from the DNA. Among some 480,000 clones listed, around 80% were seen once. The TCR comes from a woman aged 40 to 55 in good health. Some clones in this sample may be carry-over from other donors' samples. The sample was PBMCs. This chain connects TRBV7-2 to TRBJ2-7, with 9 bases lining up with TRBD2. The CDR3 reads CASSSMGAGGMLNEQYF. In nucleotides, the CDR3 is TGTGCCAGCAGCTCAATGGGGGCGGGAGGGATGCTTAACGAGCAGTACTTC. Full variable domain (missing parts from reference TRBV7-2 and TRBJ2-7): GAGVSQSPSNKVTEKGKDVELRCDPISGHTALYWYRQSLGQGLEFLIYFQGNSAPDKSGLPSDRFSAERTGGSVSTLTIQRTQQEDSAVYLCASSSMGAGGMLNEQYFGPGTRLTVT.